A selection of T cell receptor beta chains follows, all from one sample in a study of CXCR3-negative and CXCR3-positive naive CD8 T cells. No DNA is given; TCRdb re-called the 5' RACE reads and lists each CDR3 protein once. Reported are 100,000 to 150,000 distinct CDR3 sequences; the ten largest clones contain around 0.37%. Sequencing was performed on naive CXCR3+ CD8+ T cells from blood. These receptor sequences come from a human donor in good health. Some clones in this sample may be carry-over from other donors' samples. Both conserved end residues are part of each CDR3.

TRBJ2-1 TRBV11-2 CASSTTSGSAYNEQFF
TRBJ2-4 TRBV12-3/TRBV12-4 CASAERGGGRPAVIQYF
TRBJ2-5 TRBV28 CASSLYRGWKETQYF
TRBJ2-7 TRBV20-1 CSAGEQGAYEQYF
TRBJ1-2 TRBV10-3 CAISDPQRVYGYTF
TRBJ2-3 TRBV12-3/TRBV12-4 CASSNTNSNTDTQYF
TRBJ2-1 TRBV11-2 CASSPLSGGAYNEQFF
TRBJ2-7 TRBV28 CASTGVLFNEQYF
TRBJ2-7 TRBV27 CASSLSRAYEQYF
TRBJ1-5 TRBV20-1 CSASPGISLHNQPQHF
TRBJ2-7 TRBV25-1 CASSELGELQYEQYF
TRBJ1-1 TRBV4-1 CASSQSRGMNTEAFF
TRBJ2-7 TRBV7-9 CASSSTGGAYEQYF
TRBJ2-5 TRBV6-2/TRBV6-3 CARPTGTQETQYF
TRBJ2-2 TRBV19 CASGWSGELFF
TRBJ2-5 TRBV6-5 CASTPRAGYLAGEETQYF
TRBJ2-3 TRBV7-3 CASSTPGGEGTDTQYF
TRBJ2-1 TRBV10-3 CAISDSLAGGPDEQFF
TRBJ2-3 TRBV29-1 CSVLRLGADTQYF
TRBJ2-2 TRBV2 CASRETSPTGELFF
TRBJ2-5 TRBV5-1 CASSTQRPGLAGETQYF
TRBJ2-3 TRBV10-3 CAIGTSGARYTDTQYF
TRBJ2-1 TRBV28 CASSFRGRHNEQFF
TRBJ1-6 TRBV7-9 CASSLVDRGLSPLHF
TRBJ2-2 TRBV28 CASRATRENTGELFF
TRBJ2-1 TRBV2 CASGFSNEQFF
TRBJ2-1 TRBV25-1 CASSDDKIAPFSYNEQFF